The TCR beta chain under discussion was sequenced for a study of PD-L1 blockade in urothelial cancer. Study background: Beginning at some point between 2012 and 2014, patients received atezolizumab, given as 1,200 mg intravenously every 3 weeks. T cells numbered a median of about 150,000 in the blood samples. General study points: Stronger expansion of tumor-associated clones in blood at 3 weeks distinguished durable-benefit patients.

The V end was cut by 8 bases, the J end by 2 bases, with 15 bases between. The CDR3 spans 15 residues. Per germline, CDR1 SNHLY and CDR2 FYNNEI. In regard to this clone: The antigen is not known.

The assay was immunoSEQ multiplex PCR, and TCRdb's table has in-frame clones only and misses some. The repertoire has nearly 50,000 clones, approximately 80% of them found once; the top ten carry 8.8%. Time point described: peripheral blood 6 weeks after treatment start. The clonotype originates from an older man with urothelial cancer. The rearrangement links TRBV2 to TRBJ2-2; tentatively, D is TRBD2 (5 bases). The sample was PBMCs, taken around atezolizumab (anti-PD-L1) treatment. The CDR3 bases are TGTGCCAGCCTGGAGCGGAGCCCCAACACCGGGGAGCTGTTTTTT. Its translation is CASLERSPNTGELFF. Filled out from reference TRBV2 and TRBJ2-2, the complete variable domain reads EPEVTQTPSHQVTQMGQEVILRCVPISNHLYFYWYRQILGQKVEFLVSFYNNEISEKSEIFDDQFSVERPDGSNFTLKIRSTKLEDSAMYFCASLERSPNTGELFFGEGSRLTVL.